The present entry profiles one T cell receptor beta chain with its context. Chemo-refractory metastatic non-small-cell lung cancer patients received focal radiation with ipilimumab CTLA-4 blockade. This record belongs to a study of radiotherapy plus CTLA-4 blockade in lung cancer. Study overall: Overall, around 20% of patients showed an objective response, while roughly 28% attained disease control.

Looked up from germline, CDR1 is MDHEN and CDR2 is SYDVKM. This CDR3 is built from 14 residues. Trimming cost V 4 bases and J 7 bases; bases outside gene matches: 7. Only in-frame clones appear in the TCRdb table, and some are missing; sequencing was by immunoSEQ multiplex PCR. In the table there are some 110,000 clones, over 65% of which are singletons. This specimen was peripheral blood, taken from a patient treated with radiotherapy plus ipilimumab. The receptor's source is a human donor with non-small cell lung cancer that progressed on radiotherapy plus ipilimumab. Some clones in this sample may be carry-over from other donors' samples. The chain couples TRBV28 to TRBJ2-4; 7 nucleotides agree with TRBD1. DNA for the CDR3: TGTGCCAGCAGTTCAGGACAGGACGGCAACATTCAGTACTTC. Translating it yields CASSSGQDGNIQYF.